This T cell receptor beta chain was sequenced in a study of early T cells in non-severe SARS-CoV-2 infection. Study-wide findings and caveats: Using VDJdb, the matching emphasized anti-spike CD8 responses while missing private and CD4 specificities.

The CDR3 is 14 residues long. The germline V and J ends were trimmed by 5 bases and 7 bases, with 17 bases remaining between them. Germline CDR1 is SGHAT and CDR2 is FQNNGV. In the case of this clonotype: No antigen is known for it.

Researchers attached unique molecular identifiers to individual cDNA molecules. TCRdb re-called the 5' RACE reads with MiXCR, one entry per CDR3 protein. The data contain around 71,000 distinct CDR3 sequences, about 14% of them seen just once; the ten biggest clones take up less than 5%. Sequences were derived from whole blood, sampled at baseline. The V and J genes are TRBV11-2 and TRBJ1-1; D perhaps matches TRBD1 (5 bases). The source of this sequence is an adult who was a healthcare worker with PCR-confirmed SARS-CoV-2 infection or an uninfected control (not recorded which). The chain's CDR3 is CASSAGHYLDEAFF. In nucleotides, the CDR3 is TGTGCCAGCAGCGCCGGACACTACCTAGATGAAGCTTTCTTT.